The next 32 T cell receptor beta chains were all read from a single sample in a study of cytomegalovirus exposure and HLA in healthy donors. Amplification used 60 Vbeta primers and 13 Jbeta primers. The data were produced by immunoSEQ multiplex PCR, yet TCRdb's version contains in-frame clones alone and is incomplete. The top ten hold around 5.8% of the sample, which has 95,000 to 120,000 clones, about 80% seen once. The sample taken for sequencing was PBMCs. All receptors derive from a woman aged 25 to 39 in good health and CMV-seropositive.

This clone was counted between two and nine times. The junction departs from the called germline gene at one end, perhaps through a read error. This rearrangement joins TRBV11-3 to TRBJ1-1, with 10 bases matching TRBD1. Germline lookup yields CDR1 SGHNT and CDR2 YENEEA. The CDR3 has 11 amino acids. For the CDR3, the DNA is TGTGCCAGCAGCACAGAAGGGACAGGGGTCTTT. Translated: CASSTEGTGVF.

As concerns this clone: Its ends do not fully match the called genes, so a read error is possible. The chain is built from TRBV6-5 and TRBJ1-2; D ambiguous. In germline, CDR1 is MNHEY, CDR2 SVGAGI. The CDR3 is 11 amino acids. CDR3: CASSYNYGYTF. Here the CDR3 DNA reads TGTGCCAGCAGTTACAACTACGGCTACACCTTC.

The chain links TRBV27 to TRBJ1-2; D call uncertain. The V end lost 3 bases, the J end lost 0 bases, and 8 bases lay between the germline ends. There are 14 residues in the CDR3. Germline V CDR1 and CDR2: MNHEY, SMNVEV (reference sequence). The CDR3 coding sequence is TGTGCCAGCAGTTTTCACAGCTCTAACTATGGCTACACCTTC. It yields the protein CASSFHSSNYGYTF.

This clone was detected once. The chain recombines TRBV10-3 with TRBJ2-7, with TRBD2 identical over 14 bases. V lost 8 bases and J lost 4; bases outside the gene matches: 1. The CDR3 extends over 13 amino acids. The germline V gene encodes CDR1 ENHRY and CDR2 SYGVKD. The CDR3: CAIGTSGGYEQYF. In DNA, the CDR3 is TGTGCCATCGGGACTAGCGGGGGTTACGAGCAGTACTTC.

The chain links TRBV2 to TRBJ2-7, with 9 bases aligning to TRBD1. CDR1 is SNHLY, CDR2 FYNNEI, per germline. The V and J ends lost 8 bases and 7 bases, in that order; junction bases with no gene match: 12. The CDR3 sequence is 14 residues long. This chain's CDR3 is CASGLHRGLGEQYF. Here the CDR3 DNA reads TGTGCCAGCGGACTCCACAGGGGGCTAGGGGAGCAGTACTTC.

The V and J genes are TRBV11-2 and TRBJ2-7; a possible D gene is TRBD1 (5 bases). The germline V gene encodes CDR1 SGHAT and CDR2 FQNNGV. V was cut by 2 bases and J by 5 bases, with 13 bases left in between. The CDR3 contains 14 residues. The CDR3 region has the DNA TGTGCCAGCAGCTTAAATCGAGGCAGGGACGAGCAGTACTTC. It specifies CASSLNRGRDEQYF. Together with reference TRBV11-2 and TRBJ2-7, the CDR3 gives the full variable domain: EAGVAQSPRYKIIEKRQSVAFWCNPISGHATLYWYQQILGQGPKLLIQFQNNGVVDDSQLPKDRFSAERLKGVDSTLKIQPAKLEDSAVYLCASSLNRGRDEQYFGPGTRLTVT.

The V gene is TRBV5-1, the J gene TRBJ2-3; possible D gene TRBD2, 6 bases. Germline CDR1 and CDR2: SGHRS and YFSETQ. This CDR3 is built from 15 residues. V was trimmed by 2 bases and J by 4 bases, leaving 14 bases between them. CDR3 in DNA: TGCGCCAGCAGCTTCGCGGGGAGCAGTGCAGATACGCAGTATTTT. Translated: CASSFAGSSADTQYF.

The CDR3 DNA reads TGCGCCAGCAGTGACGCGGGGCGGGAGACCCAGTACTTC. Its translation: CASSDAGRETQYF. The V and J genes are TRBV10-2 and TRBJ2-5; weak D call: TRBD2 (6 bases). Between the trimmed V and J ends, which lost 3 bases and 5 bases, there was a span of 10 bases. Germline V gene sequence: CDR1 WSHSY, CDR2 SAAADI. The CDR3 loop spans 13 amino acids.

The chain recombines TRBV12-5 with TRBJ2-1; TRBD1 agrees at 8 bases. The length of the CDR3 is 15 residues. Per the germline V gene, CDR1 is LGHNT and CDR2 is FRNRAP. Losses at the gene ends were 5 bases for V and 3 bases for J; bases not matched to a gene: 6. In DNA form, the CDR3 reads TGTGCTAGTGGTATACCAGGGGGCTACTACAATGAGCAGTTCTTC. Translating it yields CASGIPGGYYNEQFF.

The rearrangement links TRBV9 to TRBJ2-1; 11 bases line up with TRBD1. J was trimmed by 6 bases and V by 3 bases; bases with no gene match: 8. CDR1 SGDLS and CDR2 YYNGEE come from the germline V gene. The CDR3 is made up of 16 amino acids. CDR3 in amino acids: CASSAPGTGGGNEQFF. The CDR3, as DNA: TGTGCCAGCAGCGCCCCGGGGACAGGGGGGGGCAATGAGCAGTTCTTC. Full variable domain (remainder filled in from reference TRBV9 and TRBJ2-1): DSGVTQTPKHLITATGQRVTLRCSPRSGDLSVYWYQQSLDQGLQFLIQYYNGEERAKGNILERFSAQQFPDLHSELNLSSLELGDSALYFCASSAPGTGGGNEQFFGPGTRLTVL.

The chain combines TRBV15 with TRBJ2-7; 7 nucleotides line up with TRBD1. Trimming cost V 4 bases and J 3 bases; bases outside gene matches: 6. Germline V CDR1 and CDR2: LNHNV, YYDKDF (reference sequence). The CDR3 is 14 amino acids. The CDR3 spells CATSTRGGYYEQYF. The CDR3 bases are TGTGCCACCAGCACCCGAGGGGGCTACTACGAGCAGTACTTC.

This chain uses TRBV19 with TRBJ1-1, with no clear D. Trimming pared 2 bases from V and 3 bases from J, leaving 10 bases between. The germline V gene has CDR1 LNHDA and CDR2 SQIVND (reference sequence). This CDR3 spans 14 amino acids. CDR3 region: CASSIFNGDTEAFF. CDR3 bases: TGTGCCAGTAGTATATTCAATGGAGACACTGAAGCTTTCTTT.

The chain couples TRBV18 to TRBJ2-5, with TRBD2 identical over 7 bases. J lost 5 bases, V lost 1 base, and 13 bases had no gene match. The CDR3 contains 17 residues. CDR1 and CDR2 (germline): KGHSH, LQKENI. The CDR3 sequence: CASSPRRQRDSIETQYF. CDR3 in DNA: TGTGCCAGCTCACCACGTAGGCAGCGGGATTCGATTGAGACCCAGTACTTC.

The chain employs TRBV27 and TRBJ1-1; the D is unclear. The CDR3 covers 15 residues. Germline-derived CDR1 and CDR2 are MNHEY and SMNVEV (reference sequence). V was cut by 5 bases and J by 1 base, with 14 bases left in between. The CDR3 here is CASSGLEHPNTEAFF. The DNA of the CDR3 is TGTGCCAGCAGTGGGCTTGAACACCCGAACACTGAAGCTTTCTTT.

The chain joins TRBV6-6 to TRBJ2-7, with TRBD1 matching 9 bases. V trimming: 4 bases; J trimming: 5 bases; junction bases outside the gene matches: 0. This CDR3 contains 12 residues. Germline V CDR1 and CDR2: MNHNY, SVGAGI (reference sequence). The CDR3 DNA is TGTGCCAGCAGTTGGACAGGGGACGAGCAGTACTTC. Amino acid sequence: CASSWTGDEQYF.

The chain links TRBV5-4 to TRBJ1-2; maybe TRBD1 (5 bases). The CDR3 extends over 14 amino acids. Trimming took off 5 bases at V and 6 bases at J, with 17 bases between the two ends. Per the germline V gene, CDR1 is SGHNT and CDR2 is YYREEE (reference sequence). The CDR3 protein is CASRPLGTENGYTF. The CDR3 coding sequence is TGTGCCAGCAGACCTCTTGGGACTGAAAATGGCTACACCTTC.

This chain links TRBV6-1 with TRBJ2-7; the D gene is possibly TRBD1 (5 bases). Germline V lookup: CDR1 MNHNS, CDR2 SASEGT. This CDR3 region has 14 residues. V was trimmed by 3 bases and J by 2 bases, leaving 11 bases between them. The CDR3 coding sequence is TGTGCCAGCAGTGATGCAGGGCAGGCCTACGAGCAGTACTTC. Translation: CASSDAGQAYEQYF.

The chain has TRBV14 and TRBJ2-7; 10 bases line up with TRBD1. The CDR3 spans 17 residues. The V and J ends lost 1 base and 2 bases, in that order; junction bases with no gene match: 8. Germline V gives CDR1 SGHDN, CDR2 FVKESK. CDR3 protein: CASSQGTPGQGTYEQYF. CDR3 DNA sequence: TGTGCCAGCAGCCAAGGGACGCCGGGACAGGGGACCTACGAGCAGTACTTC.

The chain has TRBV7-2 and TRBJ2-1, with a tentative D call TRBD2 (5 bases). Trimming cost V 5 bases and J 10 bases, with 12 bases left between them. CDR1 is SGHTA, CDR2 FQGNSA, per germline. The CDR3 runs to 12 residues. CDR3 in DNA: TGTGCCAGCAGCGGCGACTACACGGAGCAGTTCTTC. Its translation is CASSGDYTEQFF. The complete variable domain, with remaining parts taken from reference TRBV7-2 and TRBJ2-1, reads GAGVSQSPSNKVTEKGKDVELRCDPISGHTALYWYRQSLGQGLEFLIYFQGNSAPDKSGLPSDRFSAERTGGSVSTLTIQRTQQEDSAVYLCASSGDYTEQFFGPGTRLTVL.

This chain uses TRBV7-9 with TRBJ2-5, with 12 bases identical to TRBD2. The assigned J gene may be wrong: the sequence end matches TRBJ2-7 better. CDR1 is SEHNR and CDR2 is FQNEAQ in the germline V gene (reference sequence). The CDR3 loop spans 14 amino acids. The CDR3 is CASSRLAGVDEQYF. CDR3 DNA: TGTGCCAGCAGCCGACTAGCGGGAGTGGACGAGCAGTACTTC.

This clone has only a few counts. The CDR3 reads CASGLRGQGGYTF. The CDR3 DNA follows: TGTGCCAGCGGATTGAGGGGGCAGGGTGGCTACACCTTC. The genes are TRBV28 and TRBJ1-2; TRBD1 matches at 7 bases. The CDR3 extends over 13 amino acids. V lost 8 bases to trimming and J lost 7 bases; unmatched junction nucleotides: 10. Germline lookup yields CDR1 MDHEN and CDR2 SYDVKM.

As concerns this clone: The junction does not match germline at one end; this may be a read error. The chain carries TRBV7-7 and TRBJ1-1; D not resolved. CDR3 size: 13 residues. Looked up from germline, CDR1 is SSHAT and CDR2 is FNYEAQ (reference sequence). The CDR3 DNA reads TGTGCTAGCAGCTTAGCGAGGAACACTGAAGCTTTCTTT. This gives the protein CASSLARNTEAFF. Combining the CDR3 with reference TRBV7-7 and TRBJ1-1 gives the whole variable domain GAGVSQSPRYKVTKRGQDVTLRCDPISSHATLYWYQQALGQGPEFLTYFNYEAQPDKSGLPSDRFSAERPEGSISTLTIQRTEQRDSAMYRCASSLARNTEAFFGQGTRLTVV.

The rearrangement joins TRBV7-9 to TRBJ1-1; D is possibly TRBD1 (5 bases). CDR1 and CDR2 (germline): SEHNR, FQNEAQ (reference sequence). V was cut by 1 base and J by 4 bases, with 10 bases left in between. The CDR3 runs 14 residues. CDR3 sequence: CASSLVAGPTEAFF. In nucleotides, the CDR3 is TGTGCCAGCAGCTTAGTTGCGGGACCCACTGAAGCTTTCTTT.

This clone was recorded a few times. The chain combines TRBV19 with TRBJ1-2; 11 bases fit TRBD1. This CDR3 is 15 amino acids long. Germline V gives CDR1 LNHDA, CDR2 SQIVND (reference sequence). V lost 6 bases and J lost 4; bases outside the gene matches: 7. The CDR3 protein is CASRRDRGFFYGYTF. CDR3 in DNA: TGTGCCAGTAGGCGGGACAGGGGGTTTTTCTATGGCTACACCTTC.

The J gene is TRBJ2-1, the V gene TRBV27, with D maybe TRBD2 (5 bases). V gave up 6 bases and J gave up 1 base, with 13 bases separating them. The CDR3 covers 15 residues. Germline-derived CDR1 and CDR2 are MNHEY and SMNVEV (reference sequence). The CDR3 here is CASRRGSRSYNEQFF. In nucleotides, the CDR3 is TGTGCCAGCAGGAGAGGGAGTAGATCCTACAATGAGCAGTTCTTC.

The chain is built from TRBV7-9 and TRBJ1-2; 7 bases are a match to TRBD1. CDR3 length: 13 residues. The V gene's germline CDR1 is SEHNR and CDR2 FQNEAQ (reference sequence). Trimming at V came to 6 bases and at J to 3 bases, leaving 4 bases not matched to a gene. As DNA, the CDR3 is TGTGCCAGCAGGGGACAGCGCTACTATGGCTACACCTTC. Its protein is CASRGQRYYGYTF. Using reference TRBV7-9 and TRBJ1-2 for the parts outside the CDR3, the full variable domain is DTGVSQNPRHKITKRGQNVTFRCDPISEHNRLYWYRQTLGQGPEFLTYFQNEAQLEKSRLLSDRFSAERPKGSFSTLEIQRTEQGDSAMYLCASRGQRYYGYTFGSGTRLTVV.

The chain has TRBV6-1 and TRBJ2-1, with 7 bases matching TRBD1. Germline assignment: CDR1 MNHNS and CDR2 SASEGT. V lost 8 bases to trimming and J lost 2 bases; unmatched junction nucleotides: 6. The CDR3 sequence is 14 residues long. The CDR3 protein is CASCYTGAYNEQFF. Here the CDR3 DNA reads TGTGCCAGCTGTTATACAGGGGCCTACAATGAGCAGTTCTTC.

J is TRBJ2-1 and V is TRBV2; the match to TRBD2 covers 8 bases. CDR3 length equals 18 residues. J was trimmed by 5 bases and V by 9 bases; bases with no gene match: 21. Germline CDR1 SNHLY, CDR2 FYNNEI. The CDR3 loop reads CARATPGLDPSLHNEQFF. CDR3 sequence (DNA): TGTGCCAGAGCAACCCCGGGACTAGACCCCTCCCTCCACAATGAGCAGTTCTTC.

The rearrangement uses TRBV5-1 and TRBJ1-2; tentative D call: TRBD1 (6 bases). The CDR3 extends over 13 amino acids. From germline, CDR1 is SGHRS and CDR2 YFSETQ. Trimming pared 4 bases from V and 6 bases from J, leaving 13 bases between. DNA of the CDR3: TGCGCCAGCAGCGGACAGAGTTGGGATGGCTACACCTTC. It specifies CASSGQSWDGYTF.

A few counts support this clone. This chain connects TRBV19 to TRBJ1-2; D is unclear. CDR3 length: 10 amino acids. Germline CDR1 reads LNHDA; CDR2 reads SQIVND (reference sequence). Between the trimmed V and J ends, which lost 10 bases and 6 bases, there was a span of 9 bases. The CDR3 nucleotides are TGTGCCACCCGACACGATGGCTACACCTTC. Residues: CATRHDGYTF.

J is TRBJ2-1 and V is TRBV29-1; TRBD2 aligns across 9 bases. V was pared by 6 bases and J by 1 base, with 13 bases of the junction left unmatched. The CDR3 consists of 17 residues. Germline V gives CDR1 SQVTM, CDR2 ANQGSEA. The CDR3 spells CSVSLLLAGDSYNEQFF. CDR3 coding DNA: TGCAGCGTATCCCTCCTCTTAGCGGGGGATTCCTACAATGAGCAGTTCTTC.

This sequence joins TRBV9 and TRBJ1-1, with a tentative D call TRBD1 (5 bases). Trimming shortened V by 3 bases and J by 0 bases, and 18 bases separated the two germline ends. CDR3 length: 17 amino acids. Per the germline V gene, CDR1 is SGDLS and CDR2 is YYNGEE. CDR3 region: CASSAIGVYSMNTEAFF. The CDR3 DNA is TGTGCCAGCAGCGCTATAGGGGTATACTCTATGAACACTGAAGCTTTCTTT.